The 27 T cell receptor beta chains below were found in one sample sequenced in a study of T cells in Graves' hyperthyroidism and ophthalmopathy. It was RNA transcripts that yielded the amplified TCR beta CDR3 regions. First-round RT-PCR targeting the TCR CDR3 was performed with the HTBI primer set. TCRdb used MiXCR to reprocess the multiplex PCR reads, holding one entry per CDR3 protein. The sample holds hundreds of thousands of distinct CDR3 sequences, 16% seen once. Material for sequencing was blood. The source of these receptors is a woman between 18 and 29 years old with Graves' hyperthyroidism.

This clonotype has ten or more counts. The chain couples TRBV12-3 or TRBV12-4 to TRBJ2-1; TRBD2 matches at 11 bases. The CDR3 runs 15 residues. With 7 bases clipped from V and 6 bases from J, the junction kept 8 bases outside the gene matches. The CDR3 DNA sequence: TGTGCCAGCAACAGTGGTAGCGGGAGGGTCAATGAGCAGTTCTTC. Its translation is CASNSGSGRVNEQFF.

This clonotype occurred many times. Here the CDR3 reads CASSLLSKFNQPQHF. CDR3 DNA: TGTGCCAGCAGCTTGTTGTCTAAGTTCAATCAGCCCCAGCATTTT. V usage is TRBV5-5 and J usage is TRBJ1-5; no firm D call. The V gene's germline CDR1 is SGHKS and CDR2 YYEKEE (reference sequence). The CDR3 spans 15 residues. Trimming removed 1 base from V and 3 bases from J, with 11 bases in between.

J is TRBJ2-1 and V is TRBV7-6; TRBD1 might be the D (7 bases). This CDR3 comprises 17 residues. Looked up from germline, CDR1 is SGHVS and CDR2 is FNYEAQ. V lost 5 bases to trimming and J lost 2 bases, with 19 bases between them. This chain's CDR3 is CASSPSGGAGTYNEQFF. The CDR3 DNA reads TGTGCCAGCAGCCCGTCAGGGGGTGCGGGGACCTACAATGAGCAGTTCTTC.

This clonotype came up many times. J is TRBJ1-5 and V is TRBV2; D remains unclear. CDR1 is SNHLY, CDR2 FYNNEI, per germline. The CDR3 extends over 13 amino acids. Trimming left V 3 bases short and J 7 bases short, with 10 bases between. This chain's CDR3 is CASSDAGFQPQHF. The CDR3 DNA sequence: TGTGCCAGCAGTGACGCGGGTTTCCAGCCCCAGCATTTT.

A word on this clonotype: It may be a read error: a sequence one base away is much more abundant. The rearrangement joins TRBV7-2 to TRBJ2-7; 8 nucleotides line up with TRBD1. From germline, CDR1 is SGHTA and CDR2 FQGNSA. The CDR3 consists of 15 residues. The CDR3 DNA is TGTGCCAGCAGCGACTGGGACAGGAGATCCTACGAGCCGTACTTC. Its translation: CASSDWDRRSYEPYF.

This clonotype has at least ten counts. At one boundary the junction diverges from the germline segment, which might be a read error. The chain has TRBV2 and TRBJ1-5, with 7 bases identical to TRBD1. Germline-derived CDR1 and CDR2 are SNHLY and FYNNEI. The CDR3 covers 17 residues. Written as DNA, the CDR3 is TGTGCCAGCAGCGAAGGTGTCAGGGGGTCGCGCAATCAGCCCCAGCATTTT. Translated, it gives CASSEGVRGSRNQPQHF.

This chain joins TRBV2 and TRBJ2-5; 7 bases map to TRBD1. This CDR3 region has 13 residues. Unmatched junction bases numbered 3, after V lost 7 bases and J lost 1 base. Germline V gene lookup returns CDR1 SNHLY and CDR2 FYNNEI. The CDR3 spells CASTDRVQETQYF. The CDR3 region has the DNA TGTGCCAGCACAGACAGGGTCCAAGAGACCCAGTACTTC.

This clonotype was detected ten times or more. This chain links TRBV6-1 with TRBJ1-1, with 9 bases that match TRBD1. Germline CDR1 is MNHNS and CDR2 is SASEGT. V gave up 4 bases and J gave up 0 bases; unmatched junction bases: 3. This CDR3 is 15 amino acids long. The CDR3 DNA sequence: TGTGCCAGCAGTGCGCACAGGGGGCTGAACACTGAAGCTTTCTTT. Translation gives CASSAHRGLNTEAFF.

The CDR3 sequence: CASSFPMDRGDYNEQFF. CDR3 nucleotides: TGTGCCAGCAGCTTCCCCATGGACAGGGGCGACTACAATGAGCAGTTCTTC. The V and J genes are TRBV7-9 and TRBJ2-1; TRBD1 matches at 9 bases. Germline V gene data show CDR1 as SEHNR and CDR2 as FQNEAQ (reference sequence). Trimming removed 3 bases from V and 3 bases from J; junction bases left unmatched: 9. The CDR3 consists of 17 residues.

There are many counts of this clonotype. The V gene is TRBV20-1, the J gene TRBJ2-5, with D possibly TRBD1 on 5 matching bases. Trimming left V 6 bases short and J 6 bases short, with 17 bases between. Germline CDR1 reads DFQATT; CDR2 reads SNEGSKA (reference sequence). This CDR3 contains 13 residues. The CDR3 loop is CSARPARGQTQYF. For the CDR3, the DNA is TGCAGTGCCAGGCCCGCAAGGGGCCAGACCCAGTACTTC.

The rearrangement joins TRBV11-3 to TRBJ1-2, with a weak D call TRBD1 (5 bases). Trimming removed 4 bases at V and 4 bases at J, with 7 bases between. This CDR3 comprises 12 residues. Germline V gives CDR1 SGHNT, CDR2 YENEEA. The CDR3 DNA follows: TGTGCCAGCAGCTCACAGGTCTATGGCTACACCTTC. Translation gives CASSSQVYGYTF.

This clonotype was seen more than once but under ten times. The J gene is TRBJ2-3, the V gene TRBV7-2; TRBD2 matches 8 bases. V dropped 3 bases and J dropped 10; count of bases not matched to a gene: 15. This CDR3 comprises 16 residues. The V gene's germline CDR1 is SGHTA and CDR2 FQGNSA. CDR3 in DNA: TGTGCCAGCAGCTTCAGGGGATTCCGGGGGGGCGGCCCGCAGTATTTT. Protein: CASSFRGFRGGGPQYF.

This chain uses TRBV29-1 with TRBJ2-7; 12 bases are shared with TRBD1. The V and J ends lost 6 bases and 3 bases, in that order; junction bases with no gene match: 6. CDR3 length: 14 amino acids. Germline loops: CDR1 SQVTM, CDR2 ANQGSEA. The CDR3 DNA reads as TGCAGCGTCTCCCGGGACAGGGGGCTCTACGAGCAGTACTTC. Its translation: CSVSRDRGLYEQYF.

This clonotype was picked up a small number of times. The V and J genes are TRBV5-1 and TRBJ2-3; 7 bases match TRBD1. Germline lookup yields CDR1 SGHRS and CDR2 YFSETQ. The CDR3 has 13 residues. Losses at the gene ends were 6 bases for V and 8 bases for J; bases not matched to a gene: 9. CDR3 region: CASIGKQGTTQYF. The CDR3 DNA reads TGCGCCAGCATCGGGAAACAGGGGACTACGCAGTATTTT.

This clonotype was seen at least ten times. CDR3 sequence reads: CASSLAGQDYGYTF. In DNA form, the CDR3 reads TGTGCCAGCAGCTTGGCTGGACAGGACTATGGCTACACCTTC. The J gene is TRBJ1-2, the V gene TRBV5-4; 7 bases are shared with TRBD1. The V gene's germline CDR1 is SGHNT and CDR2 YYREEE (reference sequence). CDR3 length: 14 residues. Germline trimming cut 0 bases from V and 3 bases from J; bases unmatched to any gene: 2.

The chain couples TRBV6-2 or TRBV6-3 to TRBJ2-7, with D tentatively TRBD1 or TRBD2 (6 bases each). Trimming took 4 bases from V and 0 from J, leaving 19 bases between them. The CDR3 sequence is 17 residues long. Per the germline V gene, CDR1 is MNHEY and CDR2 is SVGEGT. The CDR3 DNA reads as TGTGCCAGCAGTTTGAACTTCAGGCGGGACACCTCCTACGAGCAGTACTTC. This codes for CASSLNFRRDTSYEQYF.

This chain joins TRBV28 and TRBJ2-5, with a possible D match to TRBD1 (6 bases). Between the trimmed V and J ends, which lost 3 bases and 4 bases, there was a span of 12 bases. CDR1 and CDR2 (germline): MDHEN, SYDVKM. The CDR3 contains 14 residues. Here the CDR3 reads CASSLVKGGETQYF. CDR3 DNA sequence: TGTGCCAGCAGTTTGGTCAAAGGGGGAGAGACCCAGTACTTC. Drawing the rest from reference TRBV28 and TRBJ2-5, the complete variable domain is DVKVTQSSRYLVKRTGEKVFLECVQDMDHENMFWYRQDPGLGLRLIYFSYDVKMKEKGDIPEGYSVSREKKERFSLILESASTNQTSMYLCASSLVKGGETQYFGPGTRLLVL.

This clonotype came up a few times. V usage is TRBV27 and J usage is TRBJ1-2; D not resolved. The V gene's germline CDR1 is MNHEY and CDR2 SMNVEV (reference sequence). V was cut by 5 bases and J by 7 bases, with 14 bases left in between. The CDR3 runs 13 residues. CDR3 sequence (DNA): TGTGCCAGCAGTCGCATCCAAGACCGTGGCTACACCTTC. Translating gives CASSRIQDRGYTF.

The table lists this clonotype with many counts. V and J are TRBV2 and TRBJ1-6, with D tentatively TRBD1 (6 bases). CDR1 is SNHLY, CDR2 FYNNEI, per germline. This CDR3 comprises 14 residues. V dropped 4 bases and J dropped 9 bases, with 13 bases sitting between them. This CDR3 reads CASSARDTLSPLHF. CDR3 coding DNA: TGTGCCAGCAGTGCACGGGACACCCTTTCACCCCTCCACTTT.

This clonotype has just a few counts. The rearrangement links TRBV20-1 to TRBJ2-3, with D tentatively TRBD1 or TRBD2 (6 bases each). This CDR3 is 13 amino acids long. Trimming left V 0 bases short and J 9 bases short, with 13 bases between. The germline gives CDR1 DFQATT, CDR2 SNEGSKA (reference sequence). CDR3: CSARDPTGRTQYF. For the CDR3, the DNA is TGCAGTGCTAGAGATCCCACAGGGAGGACGCAGTATTTT.

This clonotype has ten or more counts. The gene calls are TRBV28 and TRBJ2-7; TRBD2 aligns across 9 bases. The CDR3 is 15 residues long. The germline V gene encodes CDR1 MDHEN and CDR2 SYDVKM. The V and J ends lost 3 bases and 3 bases, in that order; junction bases with no gene match: 6. The chain's CDR3 is CASSFRREGVYEQYF. CDR3 DNA: TGTGCCAGCAGTTTTCGGCGGGAGGGTGTCTACGAGCAGTACTTC.

In its sample, this clonotype was seen a few times. The chain uses TRBV5-1 and TRBJ1-2; D is unclear. This CDR3 has 13 amino acids. V dropped 4 bases and J dropped 10 bases, with 17 bases sitting between them. The germline gives CDR1 SGHRS, CDR2 YFSETQ. This CDR3 reads CASSQERRGAYTF. In DNA form, the CDR3 reads TGCGCCAGCAGCCAGGAACGTCGCGGTGCCTACACCTTC.

This clonotype was counted once. No conserved phenylalanine or tryptophan ends this CDR3, so it is likely a read error. V and J are TRBV5-1 and TRBJ1-2; 11 bases match TRBD1. The CDR3 spans 14 residues. V shed 4 bases and J 8 bases; nucleotides not matched to a gene: 7. CDR1 and CDR2 from the germline V gene are SGHRS and YFSETQ. The CDR3 sequence: CASSGGQGAYGYTL. Here the CDR3 DNA reads TGCGCCAGCAGCGGAGGACAGGGGGCGTACGGCTACACCCTC.

This clonotype has a count of ten or more. This chain connects TRBV15 to TRBJ2-6, with no clear D. The CDR3 covers 15 residues. CDR1 is LNHNV, CDR2 YYDKDF, per germline (reference sequence). The V gene lost 0 bases and the J gene lost 0 bases, with 3 bases spanning the gap. CDR3 in amino acids: CATSRDNSGANVLTF. The CDR3 DNA reads as TGTGCCACCAGCAGAGACAACTCTGGGGCCAACGTCCTGACTTTC. Variable domain in full (rest from reference TRBV15 and TRBJ2-6): DAMVIQNPRYQVTQFGKPVTLSCSQTLNHNVMYWYQQKSSQAPKLLFHYYDKDFNNEADTPDNFQSRRPNTSFCFLDIRSPGLGDTAMYLCATSRDNSGANVLTFGAGSRLTVL.

This clonotype was picked up a small number of times. The V call is TRBV18, the J call TRBJ1-2; D gene uncertain. Germline CDR1 and CDR2: KGHSH and LQKENI. Trimming cost V 0 bases and J 0 bases, with 11 bases left between them. The CDR3 is 16 amino acids. CDR3 region: CASSPPQVLANYGYTF. The CDR3 nucleotides are TGTGCCAGCTCACCACCGCAGGTTCTGGCTAACTATGGCTACACCTTC.

J is TRBJ2-2 and V is TRBV29-1; tentatively, D is TRBD1 (6 bases). The CDR3 covers 15 residues. Trimming removed 3 bases at V and 1 base at J, with 12 bases between. Germline V lookup: CDR1 SQVTM, CDR2 ANQGSEA. The CDR3 coding sequence is TGCAGCGTTGAGCTCAGGGGCCAGAACACCGGGGAGCTGTTTTTT. Protein: CSVELRGQNTGELFF.

This clonotype was seen many times. The chain couples TRBV12-3 or TRBV12-4 to TRBJ1-6; unclear D gene. Between the trimmed V and J ends, which lost 2 bases and 8 bases, there was a span of 10 bases. The CDR3 is made up of 14 amino acids. The CDR3 loop reads CASSLFSLDSPLHF. The CDR3 DNA is TGTGCCAGCAGTTTATTTAGTTTGGATTCACCCCTCCACTTT.